The clone carrying this T cell receptor (beta chain) was seen a handful of times. Method: immunoSEQ multiplex PCR; TCRdb's copy keeps in-frame clones and lacks some. Of fewer than 150,000 clones listed, 70% to 80% are singletons. With 0 bases clipped from V and 6 bases from J, the junction kept 7 bases outside the gene matches. The CDR3 runs to 15 residues. Germline loops: CDR1 MNHEY, CDR2 SVGAGI. The data belong to a study of blood T cell repertoires in COVID-19. Sequenced: peripheral blood. This clonotype was obtained from a human donor in a cohort sampled during active COVID-19. The chain joins TRBV6-5 to TRBJ2-7; TRBD1 agrees at 8 bases. CDR3 DNA: TGTGCCAGCAGTTACTCGGCGACAGGGGTTTCCGAGCAGTACTTC. It encodes CASSYSATGVSEQYF.